This paragraph reports one T cell receptor (beta chain). Using its own MiXCR run on the RT-PCR reads, TCRdb lists one record per CDR3 protein. The sample yields about 680,000 distinct CDR3 sequences, 13% to 15% seen once. This receptor was obtained from a female donor in good health, serving as a healthy control. Sample: memory CD4+ T cells from blood.

CDR3: CASSLAARQSGYTF. In DNA form, the CDR3 reads TGTGCCAGCAGCTTAGCTGCCAGGCAAAGTGGCTACACCTTC. The chain is built from TRBV7-9 and TRBJ1-2; D uncertain. Between the trimmed V and J ends, which lost 0 bases and 7 bases, there was a span of 12 bases. From germline, CDR1 is SEHNR and CDR2 FQNEAQ (reference sequence). The CDR3 runs to 14 residues.